Below, 2 T cell receptor beta chains from the same sample are listed, as sequenced in a study of blood T cell repertoires in COVID-19. Repertoires were generated with immunoSEQ multiplex PCR, while TCRdb's copy carries only in-frame clones and drops some. The sample lists about 99,000 clones, more than 75% occurring once. Source material: peripheral blood. The origin of the receptors is a man in his 60s with acute or convalescent COVID-19.

This sequence joins TRBV29-1 and TRBJ2-7; the D gene is possibly TRBD2 (5 bases). The CDR3 totals 12 residues. The ends were cut back, 7 bases at V and 0 bases at J, with 10 bases in the middle. Germline CDR1 and CDR2: SQVTM and ANQGSEA. The CDR3 spells CSAVGDSYEQYV. The CDR3 DNA reads as TGCAGCGCCGTCGGGGACTCCTACGAGCAGTACGTC.

This chain connects TRBV5-1 to TRBJ2-2, with D perhaps matching TRBD2 (7 bases). With 0 bases removed from V and 6 bases from J, the gap between germline ends came to 15 bases. This CDR3 region has 16 residues. Per the germline V gene, CDR1 is SGHRS and CDR2 is YFSETQ. The CDR3, as DNA: TGCGCCAGCAGCTTGGCTGGGGGGGCAAACGCCGGGGAGCTGTTTTTT. It encodes CASSLAGGANAGELFF.